This entry features one TCR beta chain sequence. Its antigen is not known. The repertoire was sequenced with immunoSEQ multiplex PCR; TCRdb's copy has only in-frame clones and lacks some. The table has 55,000 to 90,000 clones, 73% seen once. This specimen comes from a study of vaccination effects on CD4 cells after COVID-19. Study-level results: Clones arising from infection and from vaccination showed marked clonal contraction late after vaccination. No early post-infection timepoints were available in the study, which also included few convalescent patients.

Germline V gene sequence: CDR1 GTSNPN, CDR2 SVGIG (reference sequence). Trimming left V 2 bases short and J 4 bases short, with 15 bases between. This CDR3 is built from 15 residues. Ahead of sequencing, the ViraFEST assay grew antigen-specific CD4+ T cells using viral peptide pools. CD4+ T cells were isolated after around 10 days of culture. PCR-confirmed SARS-CoV-2 infection occurred in the person between March and December 2020. Sequencing used CD4+ T cells from PBMCs cultured with HIV peptides, obtained before COVID-19 vaccination. The subset here: HIV-1 Nef peptide pool negative control/reference culture. This sequence was found in a human donor who had a prior SARS-CoV-2 infection. V and J are TRBV30 and TRBJ2-1; no clear D. This CDR3 reads CAWSSPLARYNEQFF. The CDR3 DNA follows: TGTGCCTGGAGTTCCCCGTTGGCTAGATACAATGAGCAGTTCTTC.